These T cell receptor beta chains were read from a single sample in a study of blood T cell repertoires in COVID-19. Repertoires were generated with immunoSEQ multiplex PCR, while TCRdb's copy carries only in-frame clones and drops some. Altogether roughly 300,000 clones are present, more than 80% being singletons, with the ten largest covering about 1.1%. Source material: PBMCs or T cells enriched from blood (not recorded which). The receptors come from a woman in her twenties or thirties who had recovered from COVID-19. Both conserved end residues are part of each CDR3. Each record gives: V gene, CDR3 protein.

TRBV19,CASSIVGSTNEQFF
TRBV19,CASSMWDITDTQYF
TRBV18,CASSPRGSPMNTEAFF
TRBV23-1,CASIPGEALRDTGELFF
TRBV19,CASGAPSNTEAFF
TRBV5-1,CASSSDRGRGYTF
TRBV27,CASSLRRPGLAGTDTQYF
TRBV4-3,CASSQDHGFSGNTIYF
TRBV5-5,CASSSFDRVDQPQHF
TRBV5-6,CASSPWERLRYNEQFF
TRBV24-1,CATLPKNAGPSGNTIYF
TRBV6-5,CASSRGYDGYTF
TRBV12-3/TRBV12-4,CASRNRGWQFF
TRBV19,CASRRERSYEQYF
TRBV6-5,CASSYKLAHTEAFF
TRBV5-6,CASSLATATYEQYF
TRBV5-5,CASSLVTGDTEAFF
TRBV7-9,CASSYQGDYGYTF
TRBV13,CASSDVAGGRTQSSYNEQFF
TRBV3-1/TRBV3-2,CVSTGLGTEAFF
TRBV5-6,CASSRVDSGNQPQHF
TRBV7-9,CASRRGSQNTEAFF
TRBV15,CATSRGSGRGTGELFF
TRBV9,CASSYISSYEQYF
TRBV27,CASRIVAGVGGGETQYF
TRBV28,CASSSPGQVYGYTF
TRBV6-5,CASRRQGNEQYF
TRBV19,CASSKFQGSGANVLTF